The 18 T cell receptor beta chains in this list originate from one sample, sequenced in a study of T cell responses to AZD1222 COVID-19 vaccine. Sequencing was performed with immunoSEQ multiplex PCR; in TCRdb, only in-frame clones are kept and a portion is missing. This sample has about 120,000 clones, with around 90% found just once. Material: peripheral blood, obtained 28 days after the second AZD1222 dose. These receptor sequences come from an adult who received the AZD1222 COVID-19 vaccine.

The J gene is TRBJ1-3, the V gene TRBV19; 9 bases map to TRBD1. Germline V gives CDR1 LNHDA, CDR2 SQIVND (reference sequence). Trimming cost V 5 bases and J 2 bases; bases outside gene matches: 4. The CDR3 sequence is 15 residues long. The CDR3 DNA is TGTGCCAGTAGTGCGACAGGGGGAACTGGAAACACCATATATTTT. Amino acids: CASSATGGTGNTIYF.

The rearrangement uses TRBV5-1 and TRBJ1-1; D is ambiguous. V was trimmed by 0 bases and J by 0 bases, leaving 12 bases between them. The CDR3 length is 16 residues. Germline V gene data show CDR1 as SGHRS and CDR2 as YFSETQ. The CDR3 protein is CASSLAGGNMNTEAFF. The CDR3 DNA reads TGCGCCAGCAGCTTGGCAGGAGGGAATATGAACACTGAAGCTTTCTTT.

J is TRBJ1-4 and V is TRBV14; 8 bases are a match to TRBD1. The germline V gene has CDR1 SGHDN and CDR2 FVKESK. CDR3 size: 17 residues. The V segment lost 0 bases and the J segment 0 bases; nucleotides outside the gene matches: 3. In DNA form, the CDR3 reads TGTGCCAGCAGCCAAGACAGGGGGCACCCAACTAATGAAAAACTGTTTTTT. Its protein is CASSQDRGHPTNEKLFF.

V usage is TRBV3-1 (or the pseudogene TRBV3-2) and J usage is TRBJ1-3; no clear D gene. Germline CDR1 reads LGHDT; CDR2 reads YNNKEL (reference sequence). The CDR3 contains 11 residues. V was trimmed by 4 bases and J by 7 bases, leaving 5 bases between them. The CDR3 loop is CASSLWNTIYF. CDR3 nucleotides: TGTGCCAGCAGCCTTTGGAACACCATATATTTT.

The chain is built from TRBV5-1 and TRBJ1-5; D call uncertain. The CDR3 totals 15 residues. Germline lookup yields CDR1 SGHRS and CDR2 YFSETQ. V was clipped by 4 bases and J by 0 bases, with 11 bases between them. The CDR3 sequence is CASSPGLSSNQPQHF. The CDR3 region has the DNA TGCGCCAGCAGCCCTGGTCTCTCTAGCAATCAGCCCCAGCATTTT.

The chain uses TRBV24-1 and TRBJ2-1; 15 bases are a match to TRBD2. The CDR3 is 16 residues long. Germline V gene lookup returns CDR1 KGHDR and CDR2 SFDVKD. The V and J ends lost 3 bases and 8 bases, in that order; junction bases with no gene match: 4. In nucleotides, the CDR3 is TGTGCCACCAGTGATCGGGGACTAGCGGGGGGCGATGAGCAGTTCTTC. Residues: CATSDRGLAGGDEQFF.

This chain links TRBV7-2 with TRBJ1-1, with D tentatively TRBD1 (5 bases). Trimming removed 5 bases from V and 3 bases from J, with 16 bases in between. The CDR3 loop spans 15 amino acids. Germline assignment: CDR1 SGHTA and CDR2 FQGNSA. The CDR3 spells CASSISRDGDTEAFF. The CDR3 bases are TGTGCCAGCAGCATCTCCAGGGATGGTGACACTGAAGCTTTCTTT.

This chain joins TRBV5-1 and TRBJ1-1; weak D call: TRBD1 (6 bases). Trimming shortened V by 0 bases and J by 2 bases, and 11 bases separated the two germline ends. Germline V gives CDR1 SGHRS, CDR2 YFSETQ. This CDR3 has 15 residues. The CDR3 DNA reads as TGCGCCAGCAGCTTGGGACAGGTGGATAACACTGAAGCTTTCTTT. It yields the protein CASSLGQVDNTEAFF. Drawing the rest from reference TRBV5-1 and TRBJ1-1, the complete variable domain is KAGVTQTPRYLIKTRGQQVTLSCSPISGHRSVSWYQQTPGQGLQFLFEYFSETQRNKGNFPGRFSGRQFSNSRSEMNVSTLELGDSALYLCASSLGQVDNTEAFFGQGTRLTVV.

The chain has TRBV6-2 or TRBV6-3 and TRBJ1-5; D remains unclear. The germline gives CDR1 MNHEY, CDR2 SVGEGT. The CDR3 has 14 residues. V was trimmed by 4 bases and J by 5 bases, leaving 12 bases between them. CDR3 nucleotides: TGTGCCAGCAGTTCGGCCCTTTGGGATCAGCCCCAGCATTTT. As protein: CASSSALWDQPQHF.

CDR3 amino acids: CASSPGQGRSPLHF. The DNA of the CDR3 is TGTGCCAGCAGCCCTGGACAGGGAAGATCACCCCTCCACTTT. V and J are TRBV5-6 and TRBJ1-6; 8 bases are a match to TRBD1. This CDR3 contains 14 residues. J was trimmed by 10 bases and V by 4 bases; bases with no gene match: 7. CDR1 is SGHDT, CDR2 YYEEEE, per germline.

The V call is TRBV6-5, the J call TRBJ2-5; 8 bases line up with TRBD2. Germline V gene lookup returns CDR1 MNHEY and CDR2 SVGAGI. V lost 7 bases and J lost 3; bases outside the gene matches: 7. The CDR3 is 14 amino acids. CDR3 sequence: CASMAGGYEETQYF. The CDR3 bases are TGTGCCAGCATGGCGGGGGGATACGAAGAGACCCAGTACTTC.

CDR3 sequence reads: CASRPHLGTQYF. CDR3 nucleotide sequence: TGTGCCAGCAGGCCACATCTGGGGACCCAGTACTTC. This chain joins TRBV6-5 and TRBJ2-5; D is unclear. The CDR3 runs to 12 residues. Between the trimmed V and J ends, which lost 6 bases and 7 bases, there was a span of 12 bases. Germline V gives CDR1 MNHEY, CDR2 SVGAGI.

V usage is TRBV2 and J usage is TRBJ1-2, with D hard to call. Trimming took 3 bases from V and 6 from J, leaving 5 bases between them. The CDR3 is 11 residues long. In germline, CDR1 is SNHLY, CDR2 FYNNEI. The CDR3 DNA sequence: TGTGCCAGCAGTGAGGGCCATGGCTACACCTTC. This encodes CASSEGHGYTF.

J is TRBJ1-1 and V is TRBV7-8, with 7 bases lining up with TRBD1. The V and J ends lost 4 bases and 11 bases, in that order; junction bases with no gene match: 7. The V gene's germline CDR1 is SGHVS and CDR2 FQNEAQ. CDR3 length: 12 amino acids. The CDR3 reads CASSSGTVEAFF. CDR3 nucleotide sequence: TGTGCCAGCAGCTCCGGGACAGTCGAGGCTTTCTTT.

The genes are TRBV3-1 (or the pseudogene TRBV3-2) and TRBJ1-2; TRBD1 is a possible D gene (6 bases). The V end lost 4 bases, the J end lost 6 bases, and 9 bases lay between the germline ends. This CDR3 is built from 12 residues. The germline CDR1 and CDR2 sequences are LGHDT and YNNKEL (reference sequence). The CDR3: CASSRQAHGYTF. The CDR3 DNA reads TGTGCCAGCAGCCGACAGGCCCATGGCTACACCTTC.

DNA of the CDR3: TGTGCCAGCAGAACTAGGACTAGTAGCACCGGGGAGCTGTTTTTT. It specifies CASRTRTSSTGELFF. V gene TRBV2 combines with J gene TRBJ2-2; 7 bases agree with TRBD2. Germline CDR1 reads SNHLY; CDR2 reads FYNNEI. V shed 6 bases, J shed 4 bases, and the junction held 8 bases outside the gene matches. The CDR3 covers 15 residues.

The CDR3 loop is CASSSGPRLIQETQYF. DNA of the CDR3: TGTGCCAGCAGCTCGGGACCCCGTTTGATCCAAGAGACCCAGTACTTC. The V call is TRBV5-6, the J call TRBJ2-5, with D perhaps given as TRBD1 or TRBD2 (5 bases each). CDR3 size: 16 residues. V shed 3 bases and J shed 1 base, with 16 bases lying between them. From germline, CDR1 is SGHDT and CDR2 YYEEEE. Complete variable domain (other parts from reference TRBV5-6 and TRBJ2-5): DAGVTQSPTHLIKTRGQQVTLRCSPKSGHDTVSWYQQALGQGPQFIFQYYEEEERQRGNFPDRFSGHQFPNYSSELNVNALLLGDSALYLCASSSGPRLIQETQYFGPGTRLLVL.

This clone was found once. The V and J genes are TRBV18 and TRBJ2-6; 9 nucleotides agree with TRBD1. Trimming took 6 bases from V and 0 from J; bases not matched to a gene: 9. Looked up from germline, CDR1 is KGHSH and CDR2 is LQKENI. There are 18 residues in the CDR3. The CDR3, as DNA: TGTGCCAGCTCCGCATGGACAGGGGCGGACTCTGGGGCCAACGTCCTGACTTTC. It is translated as CASSAWTGADSGANVLTF.